A selection of T cell receptor beta chains follows, all from one sample in a study of a mutant IDH1 vaccine in newly diagnosed glioma. Antigen specificity for these receptors is unknown. Assay used: immunoSEQ multiplex PCR; TCRdb lists only in-frame clones, some missing. The sample has roughly 51,000 clones, 80% to 90% seen once. The sample consisted of PBMCs, taken from a glioma patient whose treatment included an IDH1 peptide vaccine. These receptors originate from a woman aged 40-49 years with glioma. Some clones in this sample may be carry-over from other donors' samples. CDR3s include the opening cysteine and the closing phenylalanine or tryptophan. A D gene is named only where the DNA matches it firmly. For some rows the clone size is stated as once, few or many, or as a class when expanded; others skip it.

>TRBJ2-3|TRBD2|TRBV19|NA
TGTGCCAGTAGTCCAGGCCTAGCGGGGGGACCTAGCACAGATACGCAGTATTTT
CASSPGLAGGPSTDTQYF
>TRBJ1-2|NA|TRBV9|once
TGTGCCAGCAGCGTAGCCCCGACGGGGGGAGGCTACACCTTC
CASSVAPTGGGYTF
>TRBJ1-2|NA|TRBV11-2|NA
TGTGCCAGCAGCTTAGGGGGAGGGGCTGGCTATGGCTACACCTTC
CASSLGGGAGYGYTF
>TRBJ2-5|NA|TRBV11-2|NA
TGTGCCAGCAGCCGGGGTGGGCTGGGTAAGACCCAGTACTTC
CASSRGGLGKTQYF
>TRBJ2-7|NA|TRBV7-6|NA
TGTGCCAGCAGCCGAACAGTTAGCTCCTACGAGCAGTACTTC
CASSRTVSSYEQYF
>TRBJ1-1|NA|TRBV27|once
TGTGCCAGCAGTTTATCGACCGGGCTAGCTTTCTTT
CASSLSTGLAFF
>TRBJ2-7|TRBD2|TRBV6-6|NA
TGTGCCAGCAGTGTAGCGGGGGAGTTCTACGAGCAGTACTTC
CASSVAGEFYEQYF
>TRBJ2-1|NA|TRBV9|NA
TGTGCCTCCGGGACCGTGGGGAATGAGCAGTTCTTC
CASGTVGNEQFF
>TRBJ2-5|TRBD1|TRBV5-6|NA
TGTGCCAGCAGCTCGAACTCTGGACAGGGGTGGGAGACCCAGTACTTC
CASSSNSGQGWETQYF
>TRBJ1-2|NA|TRBV7-3|NA
TGTGCCAGCAGCTTAAGTAGTACAGGGAGGGGCTACACCTTC
CASSLSSTGRGYTF
>TRBJ2-6|TRBD2|TRBV6-1|NA
TGTGCCAGCCAGCGGGGCTCTGGGGCCAACGTCCTGACTTTC
CASQRGSGANVLTF
>TRBJ2-1|NA|TRBV6-6|NA
TGTGCCAGCACCAACGGGGTGATGGAGCAGTTCTTC
CASTNGVMEQFF
>TRBJ1-1|TRBD1|TRBV23-1|NA
TGCGCCCCAAGTCTTCAGGGGGGACTGAACACTGAAGCTTTCTTT
CAPSLQGGLNTEAFF
>TRBJ1-2|TRBD1|TRBV27|NA
TGTGCCAGCAGCTTGACAGGGTCCTATGGCTACACCTTC
CASSLTGSYGYTF
>TRBJ2-1|NA|TRBV9|NA
TGTGCCAGCAGCGACCTTCAGGCCTCGGGTGAGCAGTTCTTC
CASSDLQASGEQFF